These 16 T cell receptor beta chains originate from one sample sequenced in a study of immune cell composition in non-small cell lung cancer. Normal lung sampling was at least 3 cm from the tumour, as distant as possible. TCRdb's copy holds only in-frame clones and misses some; the assay was immunoSEQ multiplex PCR. Of thousands of clones in the sample, 84% were seen once. The sequenced sample consisted of non-adjacent lung tissue. The receptors here all came from a human donor with non-small cell lung cancer.

This chain joins TRBV28 and TRBJ2-2; 8 nucleotides match TRBD1. V was pared by 4 bases and J by 1 base, with 5 bases of the junction left unmatched. CDR1 MDHEN and CDR2 SYDVKM come from the germline V gene. The CDR3 extends over 16 amino acids. This CDR3 is CASSSSGTGNTGELFF. The CDR3 DNA is TGTGCCAGCAGTTCATCCGGGACAGGGAACACCGGGGAGCTGTTTTTT.

V is TRBV6-6 and J is TRBJ2-2; TRBD1 is a possible D gene (6 bases). CDR3 size: 16 residues. Germline assignment: CDR1 MNHNY and CDR2 SVGAGI (reference sequence). Trimming pared 5 bases from V and 0 bases from J, leaving 13 bases between. CDR3 sequence reads: CASSPLDSANTGELFF. For the CDR3, the DNA is TGTGCCAGCAGTCCCCTGGACAGCGCGAACACCGGGGAGCTGTTTTTT.

V gene TRBV19 combines with J gene TRBJ1-5, with a weak D call TRBD1 (6 bases). Trimming removed 10 bases from V and 5 bases from J, with 18 bases in between. The CDR3 extends over 14 amino acids. CDR1 is LNHDA and CDR2 is SQIVND in the germline V gene (reference sequence). Here the CDR3 reads CATKGGGPHQPQHF. The CDR3 nucleotides read TGTGCCACCAAGGGCGGGGGCCCCCATCAGCCCCAGCATTTT.

V usage is TRBV18 and J usage is TRBJ2-7; D unresolved. The CDR3 spans 13 residues. CDR1 is KGHSH, CDR2 LQKENI, per germline. With 3 bases removed from V and 9 bases from J, the gap between germline ends came to 15 bases. CDR3 bases: TGTGCCAGCTCACCCAAAGTCCTTACATGGCAGTACTTC. It yields the protein CASSPKVLTWQYF.

The chain uses TRBV5-5 and TRBJ1-2, with 7 bases lining up with TRBD1. The V gene's germline CDR1 is SGHKS and CDR2 YYEKEE (reference sequence). This CDR3 comprises 13 residues. The J segment lost 9 bases and the V segment lost 3 bases, leaving 8 bases of the junction unmatched. The CDR3 is CASSSMDRKSYTF. CDR3 nucleotide sequence: TGTGCCAGCAGCTCTATGGACAGGAAAAGCTACACCTTC.

The rearrangement joins TRBV5-1 to TRBJ1-3; D remains ambiguous. This CDR3 has 15 residues. Trimming removed 4 bases from V and 3 bases from J, with 14 bases in between. CDR1 SGHRS and CDR2 YFSETQ come from the germline V gene. CDR3 sequence: CASSQTPIGGNTIYF. CDR3 DNA sequence: TGCGCCAGCAGCCAGACACCGATAGGTGGAAACACCATATATTTT.

The chain uses TRBV11-2 and TRBJ2-3; D unclear. This CDR3 has 13 amino acids. Germline V gene data show CDR1 as SGHAT and CDR2 as FQNNGV. V was trimmed by 7 bases and J by 5 bases, leaving 13 bases between them. The CDR3 sequence: CASTLVLGDTQYF. For the CDR3, the DNA is TGTGCCAGCACCTTGGTCCTCGGAGATACGCAGTATTTT.

The rearrangement uses TRBV4-2 and TRBJ1-1; no clear D gene. This CDR3 comprises 14 residues. Germline V gene lookup returns CDR1 LGHNA and CDR2 YNFKEQ. V shed 0 bases and J shed 1 base, with 6 bases lying between them. The CDR3 protein is CASSQEGTNTEAFF. In nucleotides, the CDR3 is TGTGCCAGCAGCCAAGAGGGCACGAACACTGAAGCTTTCTTT.

V gene TRBV9 combines with J gene TRBJ2-5, with TRBD2 matching 7 bases. CDR1 is SGDLS and CDR2 is YYNGEE in the germline V gene. This CDR3 comprises 14 residues. Trimming removed 10 bases from V and 3 bases from J; junction bases left unmatched: 12. The CDR3 nucleotides are TGTGCCTCAGCGTTGGGAGGGGTCGAAGAGACCCAGTACTTC. It codes for CASALGGVEETQYF.

This clone came up a few times. CDR3: CASSLGGSGTNEKLFF. The CDR3 DNA sequence: TGTGCCAGCAGTTTAGGGGGGAGTGGAACTAATGAAAAACTGTTTTTT. The chain couples TRBV28 to TRBJ1-4; possible D gene TRBD1, 5 bases. The CDR3 totals 16 residues. Trimming left V 2 bases short and J 1 base short, with 11 bases between. Germline CDR1 reads MDHEN; CDR2 reads SYDVKM. Combining the CDR3 with reference TRBV28 and TRBJ1-4 gives the whole variable domain DVKVTQSSRYLVKRTGEKVFLECVQDMDHENMFWYRQDPGLGLRLIYFSYDVKMKEKGDIPEGYSVSREKKERFSLILESASTNQTSMYLCASSLGGSGTNEKLFFGSGTQLSVL.

V and J are TRBV11-1 and TRBJ1-1, with 9 bases aligning to TRBD1. Germline trimming cut 5 bases from V and 1 base from J; bases unmatched to any gene: 5. This CDR3 is 15 amino acids long. CDR1 is SGHAT and CDR2 is FQDESV in the germline V gene (reference sequence). Here the CDR3 reads CASSPQGAGNTEAFF. The CDR3, as DNA: TGTGCCAGCAGCCCACAGGGGGCTGGGAACACTGAAGCTTTCTTT.

The gene calls are TRBV6-1 and TRBJ2-1; 8 nucleotides agree with TRBD2. The germline gives CDR1 MNHNS, CDR2 SASEGT. The CDR3 is made up of 18 amino acids. V was clipped by 4 bases and J by 0 bases; unmatched bases: 11. Here the CDR3 DNA reads TGTGCCAGCAGTGCCCTGTCGTACAGCGGGAGCTCCTACAATGAGCAGTTCTTC. Translating it yields CASSALSYSGSSYNEQFF.

V usage is TRBV4-3 and J usage is TRBJ2-7; D might be TRBD1 (5 bases). The germline gives CDR1 LGHNA, CDR2 YSLEER. The germline V and J ends were trimmed by 1 base and 2 bases, with 12 bases remaining between them. This CDR3 spans 15 amino acids. Here the CDR3 DNA reads TGCGCCAGCAGCCAAGTGCAGGGATCGACCTACGAGCAGTACTTC. Its protein is CASSQVQGSTYEQYF.

By share of the sample, this clone is large. This chain connects TRBV7-6 to TRBJ1-3; no definite D call. The CDR3 has 17 residues. V gave up 5 bases and J gave up 0 bases, with 17 bases separating them. CDR1 and CDR2 from the germline V gene are SGHVS and FNYEAQ. The CDR3 spells CASSPSPDGGSGNTIYF. CDR3 DNA sequence: TGTGCCAGCAGCCCAAGCCCGGACGGAGGCTCTGGAAACACCATATATTTT.

V gene TRBV9 combines with J gene TRBJ2-1; 8 bases match TRBD2. Looked up from germline, CDR1 is SGDLS and CDR2 is YYNGEE. V was clipped by 5 bases and J by 13 bases; unmatched bases: 11. This CDR3 comprises 13 residues. This chain's CDR3 is CASSLHQLAVQFF. The CDR3, as DNA: TGTGCCAGCAGTTTACACCAACTAGCGGTTCAGTTCTTC.

The CDR3 region has the DNA TGTGCCAGCAGTCCCAGAAGGGGAAACTATGGCTACACCTTC. This sequence encodes CASSPRRGNYGYTF. The rearrangement links TRBV28 to TRBJ1-2; D possibly corresponds to TRBD1 (5 bases). V was trimmed by 5 bases and J by 2 bases, leaving 12 bases between them. The length of the CDR3 is 14 residues. Germline V gene sequence: CDR1 MDHEN, CDR2 SYDVKM.